The 5 T cell receptor beta chains below all came from one sample that was sequenced in a study of blood T cell repertoires in COVID-19. Clones were sequenced by immunoSEQ multiplex PCR, and TCRdb holds only the in-frame ones, with some missing. In the table there are 220,000 or so clones, around 81% of which are singletons. The sample taken for sequencing was peripheral blood. Receptor source: a woman aged 25-40 years who had recovered from COVID-19.

This chain links TRBV5-1 with TRBJ2-7; 8 nucleotides line up with TRBD2. The V and J ends lost 0 bases and 3 bases, in that order; junction bases with no gene match: 5. The V gene's germline CDR1 is SGHRS and CDR2 YFSETQ. This CDR3 has 15 amino acids. CDR3 in DNA: TGCGCCAGCAGCTTGGTAGCGGGAACTAACTACGAGCAGTACTTC. Its translation is CASSLVAGTNYEQYF.

The chain recombines TRBV29-1 with TRBJ2-3, with 11 bases identical to TRBD2. Germline lookup yields CDR1 SQVTM and CDR2 ANQGSEA. V shed 4 bases and J 4 bases; nucleotides not matched to a gene: 10. The CDR3 is 16 amino acids. CDR3 sequence reads: CSVGHVAGGGADTQYF. Written as DNA, the CDR3 is TGCAGCGTTGGGCACGTAGCGGGAGGGGGGGCAGATACGCAGTATTTT.

This clone has only a few counts. The genes are TRBV30 and TRBJ2-7, with 7 bases identical to TRBD1. V was pared by 3 bases and J by 3 bases, with 8 bases of the junction left unmatched. This CDR3 region has 14 residues. The germline V gene has CDR1 GTSNPN and CDR2 SVGIG (reference sequence). The CDR3 DNA reads TGTGCCTGGAGGGGCAGGGGGTTCGACTACGAGCAGTACTTC. Protein sequence: CAWRGRGFDYEQYF.

The chain employs TRBV5-1 and TRBJ1-4; D remains ambiguous. The CDR3 has 18 amino acids. CDR1 is SGHRS and CDR2 is YFSETQ in the germline V gene. Trimming shortened V by 0 bases and J by 0 bases, and 15 bases separated the two germline ends. The CDR3 DNA reads as TGCGCCAGCAGCTTGGCCCCCGGAGTAGGAGCAACTAATGAAAAACTGTTTTTT. Encoded protein: CASSLAPGVGATNEKLFF.

This clone was counted once. Other nucleotide sequences in the sample specify the same CDR3. The V gene is TRBV10-3, the J gene TRBJ2-1, with 7 bases lining up with TRBD2. The CDR3 spans 15 residues. Per germline, CDR1 ENHRY and CDR2 SYGVKD. The trim removed 3 bases at V and 2 bases at J, leaving 4 bases unmatched. In DNA, the CDR3 is TGTGCCATCAGTGACGGCGGGAGAGCCTACAATGAGCAGTTCTTC. Translation: CAISDGGRAYNEQFF.